The source of this T cell receptor (beta chain) is a study of blood T cell repertoires in COVID-19. Recovered status applied to Cohort 3 donors who had two consecutive negative PCRs. It also applied to those with clearance or with symptom resolution. This clone was seen once. CDR1 is SGHTA and CDR2 is FQGTGA in the germline V gene. After removal of 0 bases from V and 2 bases from J, the junction contained 2 bases not matched to a gene. The CDR3 totals 15 residues. As originally analysed: Researchers report that nucleated cell counts were estimated from reference gene primer amplification. Profiling relied on immunoSEQ multiplex PCR, and the TCRdb table lists in-frame clones only, not all of them. V, J and clone size are those of that table, while D and trimming were read from the DNA. The sample yields over 300,000 clones, under 90% seen once.

The sequence was obtained from a woman aged 18-29 years who had recovered from COVID-19. Sequenced sample: PBMCs or T cells enriched from blood (not recorded which). The gene calls are TRBV7-3 and TRBJ2-7, with 9 bases aligning to TRBD1. As DNA, the CDR3 is TGTGCCAGCAGCTTAACCGGGACAGGGCCCTACGAGCAGTACTTC. This gives the protein CASSLTGTGPYEQYF.